This T cell receptor (beta chain) was captured by sequencing in a study of glioma-infiltrating T cells after dendritic cell vaccination. Germline-derived CDR1 and CDR2 are LNHDA and SQIVND (reference sequence). The trim removed 4 bases at V and 2 bases at J, leaving 2 bases unmatched. The CDR3 has 14 residues. Time point here: after dendritic cell vaccination, including at tumor progression/relapse. Sequencing used immunoSEQ multiplex PCR; TCRdb keeps in-frame clones, though not all of them. The sample lists more than 95,000 clones, almost 90% occurring once. This rearrangement joins TRBV19 to TRBJ1-2; the match to TRBD1 covers 9 bases. Sequences were derived from blood, sampled after dendritic cell vaccination. The receptor was isolated from a human donor with glioblastoma. Here the CDR3 reads CASSTGTGNYGYTF. DNA for the CDR3: TGTGCCAGTAGTACCGGGACAGGGAACTATGGCTACACCTTC.